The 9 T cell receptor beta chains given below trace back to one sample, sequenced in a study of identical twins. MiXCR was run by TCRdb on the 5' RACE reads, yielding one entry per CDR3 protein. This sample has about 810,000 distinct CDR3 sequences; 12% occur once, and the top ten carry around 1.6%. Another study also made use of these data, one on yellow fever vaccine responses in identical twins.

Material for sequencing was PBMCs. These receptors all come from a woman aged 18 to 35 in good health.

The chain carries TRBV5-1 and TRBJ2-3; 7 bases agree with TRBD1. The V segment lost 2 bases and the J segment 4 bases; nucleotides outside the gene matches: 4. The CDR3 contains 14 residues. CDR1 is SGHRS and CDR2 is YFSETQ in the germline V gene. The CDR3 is CASSLQGQADTQYF. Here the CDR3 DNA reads TGCGCCAGCAGCTTACAGGGGCAGGCAGATACGCAGTATTTT.

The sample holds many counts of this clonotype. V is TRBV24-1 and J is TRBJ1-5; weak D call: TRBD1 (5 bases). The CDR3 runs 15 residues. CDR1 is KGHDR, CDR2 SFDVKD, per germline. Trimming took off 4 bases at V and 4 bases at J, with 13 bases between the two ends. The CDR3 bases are TGTGCCACCAGTGAGCCGGGACGGGAGAATCAGCCCCAGCATTTT. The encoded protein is CATSEPGRENQPQHF.

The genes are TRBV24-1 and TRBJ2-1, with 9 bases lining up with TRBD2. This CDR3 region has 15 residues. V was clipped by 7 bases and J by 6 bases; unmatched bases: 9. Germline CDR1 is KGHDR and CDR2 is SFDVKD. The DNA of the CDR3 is TGTGCCACCAGCCAGACTAGCGGTGGACTCAATGAGCAGTTCTTC. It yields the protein CATSQTSGGLNEQFF.

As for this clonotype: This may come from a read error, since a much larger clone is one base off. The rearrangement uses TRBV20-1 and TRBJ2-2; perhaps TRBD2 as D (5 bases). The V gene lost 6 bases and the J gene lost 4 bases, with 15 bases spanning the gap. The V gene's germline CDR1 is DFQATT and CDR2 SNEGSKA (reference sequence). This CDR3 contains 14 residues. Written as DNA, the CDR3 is TGCAGTGCCAGTCCGGGATTAGGCACCGGGGAGCTGTTTTTT. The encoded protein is CSASPGLGTGELFF.

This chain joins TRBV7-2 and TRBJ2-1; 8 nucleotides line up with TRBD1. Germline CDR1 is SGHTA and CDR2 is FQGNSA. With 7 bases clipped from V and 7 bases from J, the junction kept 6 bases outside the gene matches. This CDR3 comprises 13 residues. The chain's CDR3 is CASIVTGGNEQFF. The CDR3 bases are TGTGCCAGCATCGTCACAGGGGGAAATGAGCAGTTCTTC.

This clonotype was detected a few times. CDR3 region: CASSTRGRSEPNEQFF. CDR3 coding DNA: TGTGCCAGCAGCACACGGGGTCGTTCGGAGCCGAATGAGCAGTTCTTC. This rearrangement joins TRBV9 to TRBJ2-1; possible D gene TRBD2, 5 bases. Germline CDR1 and CDR2: SGDLS and YYNGEE. The CDR3 has 16 amino acids. V dropped 4 bases and J dropped 7 bases, with 21 bases sitting between them. Variable domain in full (rest from reference TRBV9 and TRBJ2-1): DSGVTQTPKHLITATGQRVTLRCSPRSGDLSVYWYQQSLDQGLQFLIQYYNGEERAKGNILERFSAQQFPDLHSELNLSSLELGDSALYFCASSTRGRSEPNEQFFGPGTRLTVL.

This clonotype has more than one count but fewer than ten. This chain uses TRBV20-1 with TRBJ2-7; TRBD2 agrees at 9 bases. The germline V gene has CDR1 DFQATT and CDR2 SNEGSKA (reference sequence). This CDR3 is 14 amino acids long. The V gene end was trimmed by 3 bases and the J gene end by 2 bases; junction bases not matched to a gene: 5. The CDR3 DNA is TGCAGTGCTAGTAGCGGGAGCACTACCTACGAGCAGTACTTC. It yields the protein CSASSGSTTYEQYF.

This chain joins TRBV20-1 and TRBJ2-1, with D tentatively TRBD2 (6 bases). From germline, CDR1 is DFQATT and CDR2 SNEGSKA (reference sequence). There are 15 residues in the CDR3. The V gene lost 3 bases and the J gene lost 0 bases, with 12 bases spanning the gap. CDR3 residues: CSASFLGGSYNEQFF. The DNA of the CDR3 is TGCAGTGCTAGCTTCCTCGGGGGCTCCTACAATGAGCAGTTCTTC.

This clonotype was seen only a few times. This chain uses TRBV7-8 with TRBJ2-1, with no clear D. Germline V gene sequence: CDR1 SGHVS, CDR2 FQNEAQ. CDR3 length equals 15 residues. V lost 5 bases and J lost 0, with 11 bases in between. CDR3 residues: CASSPLPDSYNEQFF. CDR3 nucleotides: TGTGCCAGCAGCCCTTTGCCGGACTCCTACAATGAGCAGTTCTTC.